This TCR beta chain was profiled in a study of blood T cell repertoires in COVID-19. Across the whole study: Acute-phase and convalescent COVID-19 samples originated in the United States, Italy and Spain. PBMCs, B-cell-depleted T cells, or T cells provided the cDNA or gDNA that made up the material.

Per the original methods: Reference gene primers were amplified, and this amplification served to estimate nucleated cell counts. Data came from immunoSEQ multiplex PCR; TCRdb stores just in-frame clones and leaves some out. The V and J calls and the clone size are those of that table, but D and trimming were determined from the DNA. The sample consists of fewer than 200,000 clones, 70% to 90% of them appearing once. Trimming cost V 2 bases and J 3 bases, with 8 bases left between them. Per germline, CDR1 MNHEY and CDR2 SMNVEV (reference sequence). CDR3 length equals 14 residues. The receptor's source is a middle-aged man with acute or convalescent COVID-19. The specimen sequenced was peripheral blood. The chain is built from TRBV27 and TRBJ1-5, with no clear D. CDR3 in DNA: TGTGCCAGCAGTTTAGAACGGTACAATCAGCCCCAGCATTTT. This encodes CASSLERYNQPQHF.